The 27 T cell receptor beta chains below come from one sample, sequenced in a study of regulatory T cells in long-lasting Graves disease. The time point here: newly diagnosed GD, antithyroid drugs for less than 3 months. TCR sequences were obtained from RNA taken from PBMCs. iRepertoire HTBI primers and Arm-PCR of CDR3 regions built TCR beta libraries. TCRdb reprocessed the multiplex PCR reads via MiXCR and lists one record per CDR3 protein. The sample includes roughly 610,000 distinct CDR3 sequences, around 17% seen only once; the top ten take under 20%. This sample was shared with a second study, whose subject was T cells in Graves' hyperthyroidism and ophthalmopathy.

Sample: peripheral blood mononuclear cells (PBMCs), taken at new diagnosis, from a patient treated with antithyroid drugs. The receptors derive from a young woman with Graves disease.

This clonotype was seen more than once but under ten times. This rearrangement joins TRBV12-3 or TRBV12-4 to TRBJ2-3, with TRBD2 identical over 10 bases. Losses at the gene ends were 6 bases for V and 5 bases for J; bases not matched to a gene: 8. The CDR3 runs 15 residues. CDR3 in amino acids: CASSLGSSGRDTQYF. CDR3 in DNA: TGTGCCAGCAGCCTGGGTTCTAGCGGGAGAGATACGCAGTATTTT.

V is TRBV7-9 and J is TRBJ2-2, with 7 nucleotides matching TRBD2. CDR1 is SEHNR, CDR2 FQNEAQ, per germline (reference sequence). The CDR3 is 20 amino acids. V lost 4 bases, J lost 0 bases, and 17 bases stayed unmatched. The CDR3 loop is CASSSPGTTDARTNTGELFF. In DNA, the CDR3 is TGTGCCAGCAGCTCCCCCGGGACTACGGACGCCCGCACGAACACCGGGGAGCTGTTTTTT.

This clonotype was seen ten or more times. The genes are TRBV2 and TRBJ2-2, with D possibly TRBD2 on 6 matching bases. This CDR3 spans 13 amino acids. V was shortened by 8 bases and J by 5 bases, with 12 bases between the two germline ends. Germline loops: CDR1 SNHLY, CDR2 FYNNEI. The DNA of the CDR3 is TGTGCCAGCGATGTTAGCGGAACCGGGGAGCTGTTTTTT. Protein sequence: CASDVSGTGELFF.

V usage is TRBV2 and J usage is TRBJ1-1; perhaps TRBD1 as D (6 bases). The CDR3 has 14 amino acids. V lost 5 bases and J 4 bases, leaving 14 bases between the germline ends. Per germline, CDR1 SNHLY and CDR2 FYNNEI. The CDR3 coding sequence is TGTGCCAGCAGTCAACAGGGCGCGGGCACTGAAGCTTTCTTT. It encodes CASSQQGAGTEAFF.

This clonotype was detected many times. The chain uses TRBV3-1 and TRBJ1-1, with D possibly being TRBD1 (5 bases). CDR3 size: 14 residues. CDR1 LGHDT and CDR2 YNNKEL come from the germline V gene (reference sequence). V lost 3 bases, J lost 0 bases, and 8 bases lay in between. CDR3 bases: TGTGCCAGCAGCCACCAGGGCATGAACACTGAAGCTTTCTTT. It codes for CASSHQGMNTEAFF.

The V and J genes are TRBV20-1 and TRBJ2-5; tentatively, D is TRBD2 (5 bases). The CDR3 extends over 12 amino acids. Germline V gene data show CDR1 as DFQATT and CDR2 as SNEGSKA (reference sequence). V lost 5 bases and J 9 bases, leaving 16 bases between the germline ends. As DNA, the CDR3 is TGCAGTGCTCCGGGGTTTGGGGAACCCCAGTACTTC. It yields the protein CSAPGFGEPQYF.

This clonotype was seen ten or more times. The chain employs TRBV7-2 and TRBJ2-3; no reliable D call. Per the germline V gene, CDR1 is SGHTA and CDR2 is FQGNSA. This CDR3 spans 15 amino acids. Trimming pared 5 bases from V and 0 bases from J, leaving 12 bases between. The CDR3 coding sequence is TGTGCCAGCAGCCCCCCGGGCCTTAGCACAGATACGCAGTATTTT. The encoded protein is CASSPPGLSTDTQYF.

This clonotype was seen more than once but under ten times. The CDR3 spells CASSLLAGVTYEQYF. CDR3 coding DNA: TGTGCCAGCAGCTTATTAGCGGGAGTGACCTACGAGCAGTACTTC. The V gene is TRBV7-9, the J gene TRBJ2-7, with 9 nucleotides matching TRBD2. Looked up from germline, CDR1 is SEHNR and CDR2 is FQNEAQ (reference sequence). There are 15 residues in the CDR3. V shed 2 bases, J shed 2 bases, and the junction held 4 bases outside the gene matches.

This clonotype was recorded at least ten times. This chain links TRBV12-3 or TRBV12-4 with TRBJ2-7; 8 bases map to TRBD1. This CDR3 is 17 amino acids long. V gave up 6 bases and J gave up 4 bases; unmatched junction bases: 17. CDR3 nucleotides: TGTGCCAGCAGGCTGTACCCCGGGACAGGACGAAGGTACGAGCAGTACTTC. This encodes CASRLYPGTGRRYEQYF.

This clonotype has only a few counts. The chain combines TRBV19 with TRBJ1-1; perhaps TRBD1 as D (6 bases). V shed 6 bases and J shed 8 bases, with 13 bases lying between them. Germline V CDR1 and CDR2: LNHDA, SQIVND (reference sequence). The CDR3 extends over 12 amino acids. The CDR3 spells CASRGGVMEAFF. CDR3 nucleotide sequence: TGTGCCAGTAGAGGGGGGGTCATGGAAGCTTTCTTT. Drawing the rest from reference TRBV19 and TRBJ1-1, the complete variable domain is DGGITQSPKYLFRKEGQNVTLSCEQNLNHDAMYWYRQDPGQGLRLIYYSQIVNDFQKGDIAEGYSVSREKKESFPLTVTSAQKNPTAFYLCASRGGVMEAFFGQGTRLTVV.

This clonotype has a count of ten or more. The rearrangement links TRBV27 to TRBJ1-2; D may be TRBD1 (5 bases). CDR3 length: 17 amino acids. Trimming shortened V by 7 bases and J by 4 bases, and 25 bases separated the two germline ends. Looked up from germline, CDR1 is MNHEY and CDR2 is SMNVEV (reference sequence). This CDR3 reads CASTPREGVPFPYGYTF. DNA for the CDR3: TGTGCCAGCACCCCTCGTGAAGGGGTCCCCTTCCCCTATGGCTACACCTTC.

In its sample, this clonotype was seen many times. The rearrangement joins TRBV10-1 to TRBJ2-2; either TRBD1 or TRBD2 may fit D (5 bases each). CDR3 length: 15 amino acids. Per germline, CDR1 WNHNN and CDR2 SYGVQD (reference sequence). Trimming left V 2 bases short and J 6 bases short, with 13 bases between. Here the CDR3 DNA reads TGCGCCAGCAGTGAGGGGGGTATAGGGGCCGGGGAGCTGTTTTTT. This translates into CASSEGGIGAGELFF.

The rearrangement joins TRBV10-1 to TRBJ2-1; 9 nucleotides match TRBD2. Per germline, CDR1 WNHNN and CDR2 SYGVQD (reference sequence). The CDR3 sequence is 17 residues long. The V and J ends lost 5 bases and 0 bases, in that order; junction bases with no gene match: 8. The CDR3 loop reads CASSKAGGPRSYNEQFF. The CDR3 nucleotides read TGCGCCAGCAGTAAGGCGGGAGGGCCCCGCTCCTACAATGAGCAGTTCTTC.

In its sample, this clonotype was seen many times. The genes are TRBV18 and TRBJ1-2; the match to TRBD1 covers 12 bases. The CDR3 covers 16 residues. Germline V gives CDR1 KGHSH, CDR2 LQKENI. V was pared by 3 bases and J by 1 base, with 3 bases of the junction left unmatched. The CDR3 protein is CASSPGTGGHNYGYTF. The CDR3, as DNA: TGTGCCAGCTCACCGGGGACAGGGGGCCATAACTATGGCTACACCTTC.

As to this clonotype: A single base separates this from a much larger clone, so it may be a read error. This chain links TRBV7-2 with TRBJ2-7; a weak D match, TRBD2 (7 bases). V was pared by 5 bases and J by 9 bases, with 23 bases between. CDR3 length equals 15 residues. CDR1 SGHTA and CDR2 FQGNSA come from the germline V gene. This CDR3 reads CASSLDGGTSTRQYF. The CDR3 nucleotides are TGTGCCAGCAGCCTAGACGGGGGGACATCTACCAGGCAGTACTTC.

The sample holds many counts of this clonotype. This sequence joins TRBV7-6 and TRBJ2-7, with 8 bases aligning to TRBD1. J gave up 5 bases and V 6 bases, and 3 bases lay outside the gene matches. The CDR3 sequence is 12 residues long. Germline CDR1 SGHVS, CDR2 FNYEAQ. CDR3 bases: TGTGCCAGCAGTCTGACAGGGGACGAGCAGTACTTC. It translates to CASSLTGDEQYF.

This clonotype occurred many times. The CDR3 DNA sequence: TGTGCCAGCAGTGGGGGGAACACGCGCGATAGCAATCAGCCCCAGCATTTT. This sequence encodes CASSGGNTRDSNQPQHF. The V gene is TRBV7-8, the J gene TRBJ1-5; possible D gene TRBD1, 5 bases. CDR1 and CDR2 (germline): SGHVS, FQNEAQ. The V end lost 6 bases, the J end lost 0 bases, and 18 bases lay between the germline ends. This CDR3 has 17 amino acids. The full variable domain, with the rest looked up from reference TRBV7-8 and TRBJ1-5, is GAGVSQSPRYKVAKRGQDVALRCDPISGHVSLFWYQQALGQGPEFLTYFQNEAQLDKSGLPSDRFFAERPEGSVSTLKIQRTQQEDSAVYLCASSGGNTRDSNQPQHFGDGTRLSIL.

This clonotype appeared a few times. This chain links TRBV6-1 with TRBJ1-1; D not certain. Trimming cost V 10 bases and J 4 bases, with 16 bases left between them. CDR1 is MNHNS and CDR2 is SASEGT in the germline V gene. CDR3 size: 13 residues. CDR3 bases: TGTGCCACCCTCTTATCATTCGGCACTGAAGCTTTCTTT. Encoded protein: CATLLSFGTEAFF.

V and J are TRBV19 and TRBJ2-5; TRBD2 matches 8 bases. Looked up from germline, CDR1 is LNHDA and CDR2 is SQIVND (reference sequence). The V gene end was trimmed by 1 base and the J gene end by 1 base; junction bases not matched to a gene: 5. The CDR3 spans 16 residues. CDR3: CASSIGGTSGQETQYF. The CDR3 DNA reads as TGTGCCAGTAGTATAGGAGGAACTAGCGGCCAAGAGACCCAGTACTTC.

The table lists this clonotype with a few counts. The chain has TRBV19 and TRBJ2-2; 9 bases match TRBD2. Per the germline V gene, CDR1 is LNHDA and CDR2 is SQIVND (reference sequence). CDR3 length: 17 amino acids. V shed 6 bases and J 1 base; nucleotides not matched to a gene: 9. The CDR3 region is CASRGLAGSGNTGELFF. For the CDR3, the DNA is TGTGCCAGTAGGGGGCTAGCGGGGTCCGGGAACACCGGGGAGCTGTTTTTT.

The chain recombines TRBV12-3 or TRBV12-4 with TRBJ1-1; D unclear. With 4 bases removed from V and 7 bases from J, the gap between germline ends came to 10 bases. The CDR3 runs to 12 residues. CDR3 bases: TGTGCCAGCAGTTGTGTCCGGCGTGAAGCTTTCTTT. Its translation: CASSCVRREAFF.

This clonotype was seen a few times. This sequence joins TRBV9 and TRBJ2-3; no reliable D call. Germline assignment: CDR1 SGDLS and CDR2 YYNGEE. CDR3 length: 15 residues. V shed 3 bases and J shed 2 bases, with 13 bases lying between them. The CDR3 sequence: CASSADVRHTDTQYF. CDR3 bases: TGTGCCAGCAGCGCGGACGTCCGGCACACAGATACGCAGTATTTT.

This clonotype was observed many times. This chain joins TRBV2 and TRBJ2-2, with TRBD1 matching over 7 bases. This CDR3 is 15 amino acids long. Germline V gives CDR1 SNHLY, CDR2 FYNNEI. Trimming removed 8 bases from V and 3 bases from J; junction bases left unmatched: 9. CDR3 sequence (DNA): TGTGCCAGCGACCCACAGGGGATTGACACCGGGGAGCTGTTTTTT. Its protein is CASDPQGIDTGELFF.

This clonotype was detected ten times or more. This rearrangement joins TRBV20-1 to TRBJ2-3; 13 nucleotides match TRBD2. This CDR3 comprises 14 residues. Germline CDR1 DFQATT, CDR2 SNEGSKA (reference sequence). V was clipped by 6 bases and J by 7 bases; unmatched bases: 7. CDR3 DNA: TGCAGTGCGCGACTAGCGGGAGGAGGGAATACGCAGTATTTT. This encodes CSARLAGGGNTQYF.

The sample holds many counts of this clonotype. The rearrangement links TRBV12-3 or TRBV12-4 to TRBJ2-4, with 12 bases matching TRBD2. Trimming removed 5 bases from V and 1 base from J; junction bases left unmatched: 0. CDR3 length: 15 residues. Written as DNA, the CDR3 is TGTGCCAGCAGTACTAGCGGGAGGGCCAAAAACATTCAGTACTTC. Its translation is CASSTSGRAKNIQYF.

A word on this clonotype: This may be a read error, as it is one base from a much larger clone. V is TRBV5-1 and J is TRBJ2-1; 12 nucleotides align to TRBD2. There are 16 residues in the CDR3. After removal of 1 base from V and 9 bases from J, the junction contained 8 bases not matched to a gene. Germline V CDR1 and CDR2: SGHRS, YFSETQ. Here the CDR3 DNA reads TGCGCCAGCAGCTTGTTCGGACTAGCGGGGCGCAGTGAGCAGTTCTTC. Protein: CASSLFGLAGRSEQFF.

This clonotype was found a few times. The chain joins TRBV5-1 to TRBJ1-1; D may be TRBD1 (6 bases). The length of the CDR3 is 14 residues. The germline V gene has CDR1 SGHRS and CDR2 YFSETQ. CDR3 in amino acids: CAPLGGPWNTEAFF. CDR3 DNA: TGCGCTCCCCTCGGGGGGCCCTGGAACACTGAAGCTTTCTTT.